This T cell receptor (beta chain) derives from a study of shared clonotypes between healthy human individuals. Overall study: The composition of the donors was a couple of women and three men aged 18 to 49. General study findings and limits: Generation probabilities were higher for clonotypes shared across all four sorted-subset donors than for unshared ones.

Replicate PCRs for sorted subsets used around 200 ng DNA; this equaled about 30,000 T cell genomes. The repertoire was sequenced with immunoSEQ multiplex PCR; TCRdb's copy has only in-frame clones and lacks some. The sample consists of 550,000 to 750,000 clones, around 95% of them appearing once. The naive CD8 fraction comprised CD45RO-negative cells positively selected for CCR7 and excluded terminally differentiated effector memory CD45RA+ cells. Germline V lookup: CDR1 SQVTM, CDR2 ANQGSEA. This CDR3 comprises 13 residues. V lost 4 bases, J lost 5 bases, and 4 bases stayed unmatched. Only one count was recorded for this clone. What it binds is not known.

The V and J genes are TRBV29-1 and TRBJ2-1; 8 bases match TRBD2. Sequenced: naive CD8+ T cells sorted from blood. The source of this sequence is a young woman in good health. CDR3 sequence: CSVAVSGNNEQFF. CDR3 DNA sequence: TGCAGCGTTGCGGTTAGCGGGAACAATGAGCAGTTCTTC.